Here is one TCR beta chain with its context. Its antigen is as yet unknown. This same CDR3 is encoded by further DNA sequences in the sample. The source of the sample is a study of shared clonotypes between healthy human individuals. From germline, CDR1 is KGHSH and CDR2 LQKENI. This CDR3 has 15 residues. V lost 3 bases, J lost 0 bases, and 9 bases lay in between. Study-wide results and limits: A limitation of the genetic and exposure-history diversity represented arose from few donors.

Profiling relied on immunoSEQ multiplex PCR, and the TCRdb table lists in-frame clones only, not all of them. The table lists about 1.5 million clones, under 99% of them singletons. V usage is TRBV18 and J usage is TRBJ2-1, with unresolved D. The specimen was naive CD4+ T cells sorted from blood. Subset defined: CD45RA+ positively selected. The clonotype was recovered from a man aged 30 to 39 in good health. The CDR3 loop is CASSPDASSYNEQFF. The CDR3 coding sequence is TGTGCCAGCTCACCGGACGCGTCCTCCTACAATGAGCAGTTCTTC.